What follows describes a single TCR beta chain. Amplified material comprised TCR beta CDR3 regions derived from RNA transcripts. First-round RT-PCR with HTBI primers preceded a second-round multiplex PCR. TCRdb redid the calling of the multiplex PCR reads with MiXCR, one entry per CDR3 protein. The top ten clones hold 7.1% of a sample with hundreds of thousands of distinct CDR3 sequences, 22% of them seen once. The V gene end was trimmed by 7 bases and the J gene end by 2 bases; junction bases not matched to a gene: 13. The germline V gene has CDR1 MNHEY and CDR2 SVGEGT. This CDR3 is built from 16 residues. The sample originates from a study of Graves' ophthalmopathy and Graves' hyperthyroidism.

This sequence was found in a woman in her late teens or twenties with stable Graves' hyperthyroidism. Some clones in this sample may be carry-over from other donors' samples. The V call is TRBV6-2 or TRBV6-3, the J call TRBJ1-2, with 7 bases aligning to TRBD1. The sequenced sample consisted of peripheral blood. In nucleotides, the CDR3 is TGTGCCAGCAACGATGGAAGGGGGCCCCTAAACTATGGCTACACCTTC. Encoded protein: CASNDGRGPLNYGYTF.